The 12 T cell receptor beta chains below come from one sample, sequenced in a study of monozygotic twins with inflammatory bowel disease. TCRdb reprocessed the 5' RACE reads and keeps a single row for each CDR3 protein, giving no DNA. Its clone listing holds some 330,000 distinct CDR3 sequences. Sequences were obtained from blood. The source of these receptors is a human donor with ulcerative colitis or Crohn's disease, or a healthy co-twin of an affected twin (not recorded which).

This sequence joins TRBV20-1 and TRBJ2-5; TCRdb's D call of TRBD2 is untestable without DNA. Germline V gene data show CDR1 as DFQATT and CDR2 as SNEGSKA (reference sequence). This CDR3 has 13 amino acids. CDR3 sequence reads: CSAHSGRGETQYF.

The CDR3 sequence: CSASWLNTYEQYF. The chain recombines TRBV20-1 with TRBJ2-7. This CDR3 spans 13 amino acids. Germline CDR1 and CDR2: DFQATT and SNEGSKA (reference sequence).

The chain combines TRBV20-1 with TRBJ2-3. The germline CDR1 and CDR2 sequences are DFQATT and SNEGSKA (reference sequence). The CDR3 spans 15 residues. The CDR3 sequence is CSARGFQGLTDTQYF.

CDR3: CASSGQTSADEQFF. This chain joins TRBV13 and TRBJ2-1; without DNA, the TCRdb call of TRBD2 cannot be checked. CDR1 and CDR2 from the germline V gene are PRHDT and FYEKMQ (reference sequence). The CDR3 length is 14 residues.

The CDR3 spells CASSRRELNQPQHF. The chain employs TRBV12-3 or TRBV12-4 and TRBJ1-5. CDR3 length equals 14 residues.

The rearrangement uses TRBV5-1 and TRBJ1-4; TCRdb indicates TRBD1, and absent DNA this call remains unverified. CDR3 length equals 14 residues. Germline CDR1 reads SGHRS; CDR2 reads YFSETQ. CDR3 protein: CASSHRGRDEKLFF.

The rearrangement uses TRBV5-1 and TRBJ2-7; TCRdb outputs TRBD2, but without DNA this stays unchecked. The CDR3 loop spans 13 amino acids. Germline V gene lookup returns CDR1 SGHRS and CDR2 YFSETQ. Here the CDR3 reads CASSSTDYGQQYF.

The chain carries TRBV6-1 and TRBJ1-4; as DNA is missing, the TRBD1 call by TCRdb cannot be tested. CDR3 size: 14 residues. The germline CDR1 and CDR2 sequences are MNHNS and SASEGT. CDR3 loop: CASSRTGWGEKLFF.

This rearrangement joins TRBV7-2 to TRBJ1-1; the D call from TCRdb, TRBD1, cannot be confirmed without DNA. The CDR3 is made up of 14 amino acids. The germline gives CDR1 SGHTA, CDR2 FQGNSA. The CDR3 spells CASRPRGASTEAFF.

The rearrangement uses TRBV24-1 and TRBJ2-3; TCRdb indicates TRBD2, and absent DNA this call remains unverified. CDR1 and CDR2 (germline): KGHDR, SFDVKD. The CDR3 has 16 amino acids. The CDR3 loop is CATSDFTGESTDTQYF.

The V gene is TRBV7-2, the J gene TRBJ2-1; there is no DNA to check the TCRdb D call of TRBD2. Germline CDR1 reads SGHTA; CDR2 reads FQGNSA. This CDR3 is 16 amino acids long. The CDR3 here is CASSLLAGVSYNEQFF.

The chain employs TRBV5-1 and TRBJ1-1. Germline-derived CDR1 and CDR2 are SGHRS and YFSETQ. This CDR3 is 16 amino acids long. The CDR3 sequence is CASSLVSSSLGTEAFF. The whole variable domain, remainder taken from reference TRBV5-1 and TRBJ1-1, is KAGVTQTPRYLIKTRGQQVTLSCSPISGHRSVSWYQQTPGQGLQFLFEYFSETQRNKGNFPGRFSGRQFSNSRSEMNVSTLELGDSALYLCASSLVSSSLGTEAFFGQGTRLTVV.